These 19 T cell receptor beta chains were sequenced from one sample in a study of T cell changes during pregnancy in multiple sclerosis. TCRdb's table, derived via immunoSEQ multiplex PCR, lists solely in-frame clones and lacks some. The repertoire holds roughly 48,000 clones, 85% to 95% seen once, with around 0.91% in the top ten. Source: CD4+ T cells from peripheral blood mononuclear cells, taken in the second trimester of pregnancy. Receptors originate from a female donor in good health, enrolled as a control in a pregnancy study.

The V gene is TRBV28, the J gene TRBJ2-7, with D hard to call. Germline V gives CDR1 MDHEN, CDR2 SYDVKM. This CDR3 region has 13 residues. Trimming took 3 bases from V and 2 from J, leaving 8 bases between them. The CDR3 nucleotides read TGTGCCAGCAGTTTGGCACATACCTACGAGCAGTACTTC. Translation gives CASSLAHTYEQYF.

The chain links TRBV14 to TRBJ1-1; 7 bases are a match to TRBD1. This CDR3 is 15 amino acids long. From germline, CDR1 is SGHDN and CDR2 FVKESK. With V trimmed by 1 base and J by 5 bases, 7 bases remained unmatched. CDR3 amino acids: CASSQVPGGRTEAFF. Here the CDR3 DNA reads TGTGCCAGCAGCCAAGTCCCAGGGGGTAGAACTGAAGCTTTCTTT.

This chain connects TRBV28 to TRBJ1-1; 10 bases are a match to TRBD1. There are 15 residues in the CDR3. Looked up from germline, CDR1 is MDHEN and CDR2 is SYDVKM. J lost 5 bases, V lost 3 bases, and 6 bases had no gene match. The CDR3 loop reads CASSFGTGVETEAFF. CDR3 bases: TGTGCCAGCAGTTTCGGGACAGGGGTAGAGACTGAAGCTTTCTTT.

The V gene is TRBV19, the J gene TRBJ1-2, with 10 bases lining up with TRBD1. This CDR3 spans 14 amino acids. The junction had 2 bases not matched to a gene; V was cut back by 5 bases and J by 2 bases. Germline-derived CDR1 and CDR2 are LNHDA and SQIVND (reference sequence). The CDR3 nucleotides are TGTGCCAGTAGTTCGACAGGGGGCAACTATGGCTACACCTTC. It is translated as CASSSTGGNYGYTF.

The chain recombines TRBV30 with TRBJ1-2; D unresolved. The CDR3 runs 12 residues. Deletions cut 3 bases from V and 4 bases from J, with 9 bases between. Germline V CDR1 and CDR2: GTSNPN, SVGIG (reference sequence). The CDR3 DNA reads TGTGCCTGGAGCCCCCCGGGCTATGGCTACACCTTC. Its translation is CAWSPPGYGYTF.

The rearrangement links TRBV4-1 to TRBJ1-2; D uncertain. This CDR3 has 14 residues. V was cut by 1 base and J by 2 bases, with 8 bases left in between. CDR1 and CDR2 (germline): MGHRA, YSYEKL. The CDR3 DNA reads TGCGCCAGCAGCCAAGGTGAGCTGAACTATGGCTACACCTTC. It yields the protein CASSQGELNYGYTF.

A note on this clone: Its ends do not fully match the called genes, so a read error is possible. The rearrangement joins TRBV7-7 to TRBJ2-1, with 7 bases aligning to TRBD1. Germline lookup yields CDR1 SSHAT and CDR2 FNYEAQ (reference sequence). This CDR3 comprises 14 residues. CDR3 bases: TGTGCTAGCAGTTCCCGGACAGGTACAAATGAGCAGTTCTTC. Its protein product is CASSSRTGTNEQFF.

The chain combines TRBV4-3 with TRBJ2-2; 8 bases map to TRBD1. Germline lookup yields CDR1 LGHNA and CDR2 YSLEER. V lost 1 base and J lost 4; bases outside the gene matches: 8. The CDR3 runs to 17 residues. The CDR3 DNA sequence: TGCGCCAGCAGCCAAGGGTCTCCGACAGGGGTCACCGGGGAGCTGTTTTTT. This sequence encodes CASSQGSPTGVTGELFF.

This clone was observed once. The sample has other DNA sequences that encode this CDR3 too. This chain connects TRBV10-3 to TRBJ1-2; D is possibly TRBD1 (5 bases). Germline lookup yields CDR1 ENHRY and CDR2 SYGVKD. This CDR3 spans 17 amino acids. Trimming shortened V by 4 bases and J by 4 bases, and 22 bases separated the two germline ends. The CDR3 is CAISAPGRGSSSYGYTF. DNA for the CDR3: TGTGCCATCAGTGCACCAGGGCGAGGTTCCTCTAGCTATGGCTACACCTTC.

The CDR3 DNA reads TGCGCCAGCAGCCCATACACCGGGACAGCTCAAGAGACCCAGTACTTC. It translates to CASSPYTGTAQETQYF. This chain links TRBV4-1 with TRBJ2-5, with TRBD1 matching over 7 bases. The germline V gene has CDR1 MGHRA and CDR2 YSYEKL. Losses at the gene ends were 4 bases for V and 2 bases for J; bases not matched to a gene: 10. CDR3 length: 16 residues.

The chain recombines TRBV28 with TRBJ2-3, with 10 bases lining up with TRBD2. Germline assignment: CDR1 MDHEN and CDR2 SYDVKM. Unmatched junction bases numbered 7, after V lost 5 bases and J lost 5 bases. CDR3 length: 15 amino acids. CDR3 bases: TGTGCCAGCAGTGGTAGCGGGAGGTCGGAAGATACGCAGTATTTT. This codes for CASSGSGRSEDTQYF.

V usage is TRBV27 and J usage is TRBJ1-1; no clear D. Germline values: CDR1 MNHEY, CDR2 SMNVEV (reference sequence). Trimming removed 5 bases from V and 4 bases from J, with 11 bases in between. CDR3 size: 13 residues. For the CDR3, the DNA is TGTGCCAGCAGTGGAAGGAGTAGCACTGAAGCTTTCTTT. Amino acid sequence: CASSGRSSTEAFF.

The chain uses TRBV28 and TRBJ1-1; 9 bases are a match to TRBD1. J was trimmed by 7 bases and V by 2 bases; bases with no gene match: 2. Germline V lookup: CDR1 MDHEN, CDR2 SYDVKM. This CDR3 has 13 amino acids. The CDR3 DNA reads as TGTGCCAGCAGTTTACCGGACAGGGGTGAAGCTTTCTTT. The encoded protein is CASSLPDRGEAFF.

This chain uses TRBV16 with TRBJ2-7, with 8 bases fitting TRBD2. Per germline, CDR1 KGHSY and CDR2 FQNENV. V gave up 4 bases and J gave up 4 bases; unmatched junction bases: 9. The CDR3 totals 15 residues. CDR3 in amino acids: CASSLRAGGSYEQYF. CDR3 bases: TGTGCCAGCAGCCTGCGCGCGGGAGGATCTTACGAGCAGTACTTC.

The chain couples TRBV5-1 to TRBJ1-5, with D possibly matching TRBD1 (6 bases). Germline V gives CDR1 SGHRS, CDR2 YFSETQ. Trimming took 4 bases from V and 7 from J, leaving 15 bases between them. The CDR3 totals 14 residues. The CDR3 nucleotides read TGCGCCAGCAGCCCGACAGGTTCAGAACAGCCCCAGCATTTT. This sequence encodes CASSPTGSEQPQHF. The whole variable domain, filled in from reference TRBV5-1 and TRBJ1-5, reads KAGVTQTPRYLIKTRGQQVTLSCSPISGHRSVSWYQQTPGQGLQFLFEYFSETQRNKGNFPGRFSGRQFSNSRSEMNVSTLELGDSALYLCASSPTGSEQPQHFGDGTRLSIL.

The chain joins TRBV2 to TRBJ2-3; TRBD2 aligns across 8 bases. CDR3 length equals 14 residues. V lost 5 bases and J lost 2; bases outside the gene matches: 3. CDR1 and CDR2 (germline): SNHLY, FYNNEI. DNA of the CDR3: TGTGCCAGCAGTTCACTAGCGGTCACAGATACGCAGTATTTT. Translation: CASSSLAVTDTQYF.

This clone is a singleton in its sample. The chain combines TRBV6-5 with TRBJ1-2; D gene uncertain. V was shortened by 6 bases and J by 8 bases, with 22 bases between the two germline ends. Germline V gives CDR1 MNHEY, CDR2 SVGAGI. The CDR3 spans 15 residues. The CDR3 DNA reads as TGTGCCAGCAGGCATGACGGGCCCGGGAACGGAGGCTACACCTTC. Translating it yields CASRHDGPGNGGYTF.

The chain combines TRBV28 with TRBJ2-7, with TRBD2 identical over 8 bases. Looked up from germline, CDR1 is MDHEN and CDR2 is SYDVKM. V lost 7 bases to trimming and J lost 3 bases; unmatched junction nucleotides: 11. There are 15 residues in the CDR3. CDR3 loop: CASTLGAGGIYEQYF. DNA for the CDR3: TGTGCCAGCACCCTTGGGGCGGGAGGTATCTACGAGCAGTACTTC.

This chain connects TRBV2 to TRBJ2-1; D perhaps matches TRBD2 (6 bases). CDR3 length: 18 residues. Germline lookup yields CDR1 SNHLY and CDR2 FYNNEI. The germline V and J ends were trimmed by 4 bases and 8 bases, with 27 bases remaining between them. CDR3 residues: CASSGPRLVSHYGYEQFF. CDR3 in DNA: TGTGCCAGCAGTGGACCGAGACTAGTATCCCACTACGGGTATGAGCAGTTCTTC.